This entry describes one TCR beta chain. The data belong to a study of spatial heterogeneity in lung cancer. Documented time point: sample taken at primary tumor resection. No cells were sorted before sequencing. The whole RNA sequenced was extracted from tumor, nontumor lung or frozen PBMC. A single record per CDR3 protein comes from TCRdb applying MiXCR to the 5' RACE reads. The profile shows tens of thousands of distinct CDR3 sequences, roughly 15% of them singletons. Per the germline V gene, CDR1 is SQVTM and CDR2 is ANQGSEA. This CDR3 has 14 residues. The V gene lost 5 bases and the J gene lost 0 bases, with 12 bases spanning the gap.

This receptor was taken from a male donor with early-stage non-small cell lung cancer. The V call is TRBV29-1, the J call TRBJ2-3; a possible D gene is TRBD1 (5 bases). This material consisted of PBMCs, taken at surgery. The CDR3 loop reads CSVRTTSSTDTQYF. The CDR3 DNA follows: TGCAGCGTTAGGACAACCTCTAGCACAGATACGCAGTATTTT.